This note documents a single T cell receptor (beta chain) sequence. This record belongs to a study of OX40 agonist ivuxolimab in advanced cancers. Produced via immunoSEQ multiplex PCR; TCRdb's table is partial and in-frame only. Among about 48,000 clones, about 83% were seen once, and the ten largest hold around 10%. The V gene lost 4 bases and the J gene lost 6 bases, with 20 bases spanning the gap. CDR3 size: 16 residues. The germline CDR1 and CDR2 sequences are MNHNY and SVGAGI (reference sequence). The J gene is TRBJ2-3, the V gene TRBV6-6, with D possibly being TRBD1 (8 bases). This clonotype originated in an adult with an advanced solid tumor such as melanoma, head and neck, liver or kidney cancer. Here the sequenced sample was CD4+ or CD8+ T cells sorted from blood, taken in a trial of the OX40 agonist ivuxolimab. The CDR3 bases are TGTGCCAGCAGTTCTCCCGGACAGGGAGGGGTGGATACGCAGTATTTT. Its translation is CASSSPGQGGVDTQYF.